The sequence of this T cell receptor (beta chain) was determined in a study of T cells in Graves' hyperthyroidism and ophthalmopathy. Amplified TCR beta CDR3 regions derived from RNA transcripts. The primer set for the first-round RT-PCR of the TCR CDR3 was HTBI. In TCRdb, the multiplex PCR reads were re-called with MiXCR into one record per CDR3 protein. The table includes about 320,000 distinct CDR3 sequences, 16% detected once. This clonotype appeared a few times. Trimming removed 4 bases from V and 0 bases from J, with 7 bases in between. Germline V gives CDR1 SGHRS, CDR2 YFSETQ. The CDR3 has 14 residues.

The specimen was blood. J is TRBJ2-2 and V is TRBV5-1; D is undetermined. The TCR comes from a man younger than 40 with Graves' hyperthyroidism. The CDR3 nucleotides read TGCGCCAGCAGCGCCGACCCGAACACCGGGGAGCTGTTTTTT. Translated, it gives CASSADPNTGELFF.